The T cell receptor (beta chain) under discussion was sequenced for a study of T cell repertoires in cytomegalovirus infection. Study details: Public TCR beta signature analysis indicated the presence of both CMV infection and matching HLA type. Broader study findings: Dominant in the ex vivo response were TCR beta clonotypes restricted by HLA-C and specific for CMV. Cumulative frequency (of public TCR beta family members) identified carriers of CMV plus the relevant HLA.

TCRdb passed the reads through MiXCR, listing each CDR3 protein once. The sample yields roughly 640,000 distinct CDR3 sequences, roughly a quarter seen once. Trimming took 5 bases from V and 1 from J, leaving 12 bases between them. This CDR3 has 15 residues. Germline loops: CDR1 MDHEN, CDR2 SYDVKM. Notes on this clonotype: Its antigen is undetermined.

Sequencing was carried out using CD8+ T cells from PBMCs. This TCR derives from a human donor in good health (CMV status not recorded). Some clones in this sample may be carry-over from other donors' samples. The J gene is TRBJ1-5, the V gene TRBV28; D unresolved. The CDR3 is CASSSEGRSNQPQHF. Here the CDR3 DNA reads TGTGCCAGCAGTAGTGAGGGTAGGAGCAATCAGCCCCAGCATTTT.